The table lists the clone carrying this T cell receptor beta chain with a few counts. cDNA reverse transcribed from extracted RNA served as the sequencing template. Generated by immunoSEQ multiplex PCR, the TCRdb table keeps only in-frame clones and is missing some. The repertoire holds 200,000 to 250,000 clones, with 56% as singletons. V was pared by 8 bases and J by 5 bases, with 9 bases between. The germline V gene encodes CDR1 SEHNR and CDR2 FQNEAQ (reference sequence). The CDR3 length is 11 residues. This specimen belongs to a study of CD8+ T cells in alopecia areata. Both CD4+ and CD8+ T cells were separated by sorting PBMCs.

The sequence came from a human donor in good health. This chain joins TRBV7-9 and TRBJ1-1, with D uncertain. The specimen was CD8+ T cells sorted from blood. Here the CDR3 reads CASGLGTEAFF. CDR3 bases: TGTGCCAGCGGCCTTGGTACTGAAGCTTTCTTT.